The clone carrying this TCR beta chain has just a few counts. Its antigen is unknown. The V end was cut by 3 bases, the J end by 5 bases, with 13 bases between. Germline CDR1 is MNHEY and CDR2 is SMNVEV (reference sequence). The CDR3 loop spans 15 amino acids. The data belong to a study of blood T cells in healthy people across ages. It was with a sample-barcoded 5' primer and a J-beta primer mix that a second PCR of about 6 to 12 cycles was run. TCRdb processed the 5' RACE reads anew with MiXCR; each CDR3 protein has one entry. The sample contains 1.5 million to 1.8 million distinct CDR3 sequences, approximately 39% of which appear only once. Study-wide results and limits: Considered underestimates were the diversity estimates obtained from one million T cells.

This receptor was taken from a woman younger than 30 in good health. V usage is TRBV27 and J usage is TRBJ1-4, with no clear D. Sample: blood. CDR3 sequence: CASSFLRGKNEKLFF. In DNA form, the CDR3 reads TGTGCCAGCAGTTTTTTGCGAGGGAAGAATGAAAAACTGTTTTTT.